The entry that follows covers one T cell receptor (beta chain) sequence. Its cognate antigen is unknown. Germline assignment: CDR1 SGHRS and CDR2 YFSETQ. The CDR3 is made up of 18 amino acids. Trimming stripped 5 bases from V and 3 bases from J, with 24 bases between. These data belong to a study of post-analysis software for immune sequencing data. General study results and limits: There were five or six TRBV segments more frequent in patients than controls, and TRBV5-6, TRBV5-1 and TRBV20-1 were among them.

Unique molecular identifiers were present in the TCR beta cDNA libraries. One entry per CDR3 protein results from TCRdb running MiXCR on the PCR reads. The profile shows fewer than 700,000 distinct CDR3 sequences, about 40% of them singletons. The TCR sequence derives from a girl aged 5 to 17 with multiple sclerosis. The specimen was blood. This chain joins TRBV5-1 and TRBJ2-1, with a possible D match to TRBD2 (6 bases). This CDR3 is CASSPRGGTGPNYNEQFF. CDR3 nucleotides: TGCGCCAGCAGTCCACGCGGCGGGACCGGGCCGAACTACAATGAGCAGTTCTTC.